Shown below are 14 T cell receptor beta chains from a single sample sequenced in a study of shared clonotypes between healthy human individuals. Produced via immunoSEQ multiplex PCR; TCRdb's table is partial and in-frame only. The top ten clones hold 0.3% to 0.4% of a sample with about 2.3 million clones, approximately 90% of them seen once. The sequencing input was naive CD4+ T cells from PBMCs. The subset here: CD45RA+ positively selected. These receptors were collected from a man aged 18 to 29 in good health. Some clones in this sample may be carry-over from other donors' samples.

V is TRBV10-3 and J is TRBJ1-3, with 7 bases identical to TRBD1. Germline V lookup: CDR1 ENHRY, CDR2 SYGVKD. The CDR3 is 15 residues long. With 11 bases clipped from V and 2 bases from J, the junction kept 12 bases outside the gene matches. The DNA of the CDR3 is TGTGCCTCGACCCGAATGACAGGGACTGGAAACACCATATATTTT. Protein product: CASTRMTGTGNTIYF.

The chain is built from TRBV29-1 and TRBJ2-7, with D possibly being TRBD1 or TRBD2 (7 bases each). V dropped 7 bases and J dropped 4 bases, with 17 bases sitting between them. The CDR3 runs to 13 residues. Germline values: CDR1 SQVTM, CDR2 ANQGSEA. This chain's CDR3 is CSAGRQGGYEQYF. CDR3 nucleotide sequence: TGCAGCGCGGGGCGGCAGGGGGGGTACGAGCAGTACTTC.

The chain uses TRBV6-6 and TRBJ2-7; 9 nucleotides agree with TRBD2. The length of the CDR3 is 14 residues. CDR1 is MNHNY and CDR2 is SVGAGI in the germline V gene (reference sequence). V shed 9 bases and J 6 bases; nucleotides not matched to a gene: 12. In nucleotides, the CDR3 is TGTGCCAGTTACGGGGGGGGACTAGCATTCGAGCAGTACTTC. Translation: CASYGGGLAFEQYF.

This chain links TRBV28 with TRBJ2-1; 10 bases line up with TRBD1. Germline assignment: CDR1 MDHEN and CDR2 SYDVKM. The CDR3 has 15 amino acids. The trim removed 7 bases at V and 8 bases at J, leaving 11 bases unmatched. CDR3 DNA sequence: TGTGCCAGCAAAACGCCGGGACAGGGGCGGGATGAGCAGTTCTTC. It translates to CASKTPGQGRDEQFF.

V usage is TRBV6-1 and J usage is TRBJ2-3; D gene ambiguous. This CDR3 is built from 13 residues. V was trimmed by 5 bases and J by 4 bases, leaving 10 bases between them. Germline V lookup: CDR1 MNHNS, CDR2 SASEGT. The CDR3 DNA sequence: TGTGCCAGCAGTCCTGAATGGGCAGATACGCAGTATTTT. Protein product: CASSPEWADTQYF.

The rearrangement links TRBV6-5 to TRBJ2-2, with TRBD1 as a possible D gene (6 bases). V shed 8 bases and J shed 0 bases, with 10 bases lying between them. Per germline, CDR1 MNHEY and CDR2 SVGAGI. The CDR3 extends over 14 amino acids. In nucleotides, the CDR3 is TGTGCCAGCCGACGACAGGCGAACACCGGGGAGCTGTTTTTT. Amino acids: CASRRQANTGELFF.

The chain employs TRBV5-1 and TRBJ1-2, with 8 nucleotides matching TRBD1. Germline-derived CDR1 and CDR2 are SGHRS and YFSETQ. The CDR3 contains 17 residues. Trimming removed 1 base from V and 4 bases from J; junction bases left unmatched: 12. CDR3 protein: CASSLIGEGTGPYGYTF. The CDR3 DNA reads TGCGCCAGCAGCTTGATTGGGGAGGGGACAGGCCCCTATGGCTACACCTTC.

In the case of this clone: Other nucleotide sequences in the sample specify the same CDR3. The gene calls are TRBV11-3 and TRBJ2-3; D is perhaps TRBD2 (6 bases). The CDR3 sequence is 15 residues long. Germline CDR1 is SGHNT and CDR2 is YENEEA. V was trimmed by 6 bases and J by 0 bases, leaving 13 bases between them. The CDR3 bases are TGTGCCAGCAGTCTTGGGGGGACTAGCACAGATACGCAGTATTTT. It is translated as CASSLGGTSTDTQYF.

The V and J genes are TRBV5-5 and TRBJ2-7, with unresolved D. Trimming took off 2 bases at V and 0 bases at J, with 9 bases between the two ends. CDR1 is SGHKS, CDR2 YYEKEE, per germline (reference sequence). The CDR3 runs 14 residues. CDR3 DNA: TGTGCCAGCAGCTTTACGGAAAGCTCCTACGAGCAGTACTTC. Its translation is CASSFTESSYEQYF.

This clone was detected once. The gene calls are TRBV28 and TRBJ2-7; no definite D call. The V gene lost 2 bases and the J gene lost 5 bases, with 13 bases spanning the gap. This CDR3 comprises 14 residues. Germline values: CDR1 MDHEN, CDR2 SYDVKM. CDR3 sequence: CASSLVYRVDEQYF. For the CDR3, the DNA is TGTGCCAGCAGTTTAGTATATAGGGTAGACGAGCAGTACTTC.

On this clone itself: The identical CDR3 is also encoded by other nucleotide sequences in the sample. The chain joins TRBV7-3 to TRBJ2-1; D gene unclear. The CDR3 spans 13 residues. Germline V gene sequence: CDR1 SGHTA, CDR2 FQGTGA. Between the trimmed V and J ends, which lost 0 bases and 7 bases, there was a span of 7 bases. The CDR3 nucleotides read TGTGCCAGCAGCTTAACGGGTAGGAATGAGCAGTTCTTC. Its protein product is CASSLTGRNEQFF.

V gene TRBV6-5 combines with J gene TRBJ2-7; D call uncertain. The CDR3 consists of 13 residues. The germline gives CDR1 MNHEY, CDR2 SVGAGI. The V end lost 0 bases, the J end lost 4 bases, and 7 bases lay between the germline ends. The CDR3 sequence: CASSYSPMYEQYF. As DNA, the CDR3 is TGTGCCAGCAGTTACTCTCCCATGTACGAGCAGTACTTC.

V usage is TRBV27 and J usage is TRBJ2-7, with D maybe TRBD1 (5 bases). With 0 bases removed from V and 3 bases from J, the gap between germline ends came to 15 bases. Germline lookup yields CDR1 MNHEY and CDR2 SMNVEV (reference sequence). The CDR3 has 16 amino acids. CDR3 region: CASSLSVGLQVYEQYF. Here the CDR3 DNA reads TGTGCCAGCAGTTTATCGGTGGGGCTGCAGGTCTACGAGCAGTACTTC.

V usage is TRBV5-1 and J usage is TRBJ2-3; perhaps D is TRBD1 or TRBD2 (6 bases each). V was clipped by 7 bases and J by 1 base, with 19 bases between them. The length of the CDR3 is 16 residues. The germline CDR1 and CDR2 sequences are SGHRS and YFSETQ. The CDR3 DNA sequence: TGCGCCAGCCGATTTAACCAAAGGGGGGGCACAGATACGCAGTATTTT. This codes for CASRFNQRGGTDTQYF.